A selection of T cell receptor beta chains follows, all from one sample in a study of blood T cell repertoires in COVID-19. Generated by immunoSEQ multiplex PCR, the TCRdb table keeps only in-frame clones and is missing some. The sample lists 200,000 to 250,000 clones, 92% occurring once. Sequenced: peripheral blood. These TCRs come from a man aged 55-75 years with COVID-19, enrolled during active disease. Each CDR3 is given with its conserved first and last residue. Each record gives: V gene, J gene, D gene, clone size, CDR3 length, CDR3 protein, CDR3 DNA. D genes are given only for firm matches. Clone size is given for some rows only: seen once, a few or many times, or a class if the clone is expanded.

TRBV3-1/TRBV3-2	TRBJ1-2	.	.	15	CASSQGWGGGYGYTF	TGTGCCAGCAGCCAAGGGTGGGGAGGAGGCTATGGCTACACCTTC
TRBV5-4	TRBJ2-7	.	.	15	CASSPPGASSYEQYF	TGTGCCAGCAGCCCGCCGGGAGCTAGCTCCTACGAGCAGTACTTC
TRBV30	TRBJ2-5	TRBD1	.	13	CAWSTGVQETQYF	TGTGCCTGGAGTACAGGGGTTCAAGAGACCCAGTACTTC
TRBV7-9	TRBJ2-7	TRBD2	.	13	CASISAGGHEQYF	TGTGCCAGCATATCGGCGGGAGGCCACGAGCAGTACTTC
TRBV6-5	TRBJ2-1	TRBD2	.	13	CASRGTSYNEQFF	TGTGCCAGCAGGGGGACTAGTTACAATGAGCAGTTCTTC
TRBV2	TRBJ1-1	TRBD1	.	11	CASSQGVGAFF	TGTGCCAGCAGTCAGGGGGTGGGAGCTTTCTTT
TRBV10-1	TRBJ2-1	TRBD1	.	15	CASSSFGQGPNEQFF	TGCGCCAGCAGTTCCTTCGGACAGGGTCCCAATGAGCAGTTCTTC
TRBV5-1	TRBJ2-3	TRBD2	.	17	CASSLLAGGRSTDTQYF	TGCGCCAGCAGCTTGTTGGCGGGGGGGCGGAGCACAGATACGCAGTATTTT
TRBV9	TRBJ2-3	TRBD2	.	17	CASSVLAGGPGMDTQYF	TGTGCCAGCAGCGTACTAGCGGGGGGGCCGGGAATGGATACGCAGTATTTT
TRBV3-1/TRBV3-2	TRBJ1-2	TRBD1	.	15	CASSWDRQANYGYTF	TGTGCCAGCAGCTGGGACAGGCAAGCTAACTATGGCTACACCTTC
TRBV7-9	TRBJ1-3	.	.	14	CASSLGTPGNTIYF	TGTGCCAGCAGCTTAGGGACACCGGGAAACACCATATATTTT
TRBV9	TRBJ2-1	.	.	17	CASSKEAQRGSYNEQFF	TGTGCCAGCAGCAAAGAGGCGCAGAGAGGATCCTACAATGAGCAGTTCTTC
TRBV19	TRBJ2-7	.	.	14	CASSIQGTPYEQYF	TGTGCCAGTAGTATACAGGGGACCCCCTACGAGCAGTACTTC
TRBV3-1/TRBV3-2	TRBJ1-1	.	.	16	CASSHHALTANTEAFF	TGTGCCAGCAGCCATCATGCTCTTACTGCAAACACTGAAGCTTTCTTT
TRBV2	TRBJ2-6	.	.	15	CASRNRDSGANVLTF	TGTGCCAGCAGGAACCGGGATTCTGGGGCCAACGTCCTGACTTTC
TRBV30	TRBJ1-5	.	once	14	CAWNTGTVNQPQHF	TGTGCCTGGAACACCGGGACTGTTAATCAGCCCCAGCATTTT
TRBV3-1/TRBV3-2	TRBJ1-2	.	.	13	CASSRHFPDGYTF	TGTGCCAGCAGTCGACACTTCCCTGATGGCTACACCTTC
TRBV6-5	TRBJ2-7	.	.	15	CASTGVLTVPYEQYF	TGTGCCAGCACGGGGGTCTTGACAGTACCCTACGAGCAGTACTTC
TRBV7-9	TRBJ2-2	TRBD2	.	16	CASSPRRAGVAGELFF	TGTGCCAGCAGCCCTCGGCGGGCGGGAGTAGCCGGGGAGCTGTTTTTT
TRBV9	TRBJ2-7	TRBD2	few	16	CASSVAGTSGTYEQYF	TGTGCCAGCAGCGTAGCGGGTACTAGCGGTACCTACGAGCAGTACTTC
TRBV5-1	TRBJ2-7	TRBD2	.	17	CARSRRGGRATSYEQYF	TGCGCCCGCAGCCGCCGGGGGGGCAGGGCGACCTCCTACGAGCAGTACTTC
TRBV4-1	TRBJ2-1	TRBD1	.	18	CASSRHRAGTGSIDEQFF	TGCGCCAGCAGCCGCCACCGTGCCGGGACAGGGAGCATAGATGAGCAGTTCTTC
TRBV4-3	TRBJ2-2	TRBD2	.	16	CASSQPIAGAAGELFF	TGCGCCAGCAGCCAACCTATAGCGGGAGCGGCCGGGGAGCTGTTTTTT
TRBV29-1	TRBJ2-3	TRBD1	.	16	CSVPGTAPISTDTQYF	TGCAGCGTACCCGGGACAGCCCCAATTAGCACAGATACGCAGTATTTT
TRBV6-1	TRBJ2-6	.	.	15	CASSDLASGANVLTF	TGTGCCAGCAGTGACCTAGCCTCTGGGGCCAACGTCCTGACTTTC
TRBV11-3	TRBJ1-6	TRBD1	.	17	CASSLETGAPNNSPLHF	TGTGCCAGCAGCTTAGAGACAGGGGCGCCAAATAATTCACCCCTCCACTTT
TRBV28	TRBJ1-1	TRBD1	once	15	CASSSWDREPTEAFF	TGTGCCAGCAGTTCCTGGGACAGGGAGCCCACTGAAGCTTTCTTT
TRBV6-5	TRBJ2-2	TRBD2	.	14	CATRTSGSSGELFF	TGTGCCACCAGGACTAGCGGTTCTTCCGGGGAGCTGTTTTTT
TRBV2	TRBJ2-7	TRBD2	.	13	CATRGTSSYEQYF	TGTGCCACAAGGGGGACTAGCTCCTACGAGCAGTACTTC
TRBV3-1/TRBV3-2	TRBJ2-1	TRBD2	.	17	CASSLRGAGGPRNEQFF	TGTGCCAGCAGCCTCCGGGGGGCGGGGGGGCCCCGCAATGAGCAGTTCTTC
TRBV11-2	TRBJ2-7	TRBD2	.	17	CASSLVLASGRPYEQYF	TGTGCCAGCAGCTTAGTATTGGCTAGCGGGCGTCCCTACGAGCAGTACTTC
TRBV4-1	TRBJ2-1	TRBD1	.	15	CASSPRQGLGNEQFF	TGCGCCAGCAGCCCCAGACAGGGCCTCGGGAATGAGCAGTTCTTC
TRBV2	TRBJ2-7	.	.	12	CASNPDLGVQYF	TGTGCCAGCAACCCCGACCTAGGGGTGCAGTACTTC
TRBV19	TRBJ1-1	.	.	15	CASKEDLAQNTEAFF	TGTGCCAGTAAAGAGGACTTGGCCCAGAACACTGAAGCTTTCTTT
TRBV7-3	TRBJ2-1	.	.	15	CASSLRREPWDEQFF	TGTGCCAGCAGCTTACGTAGGGAGCCTTGGGATGAGCAGTTCTTC
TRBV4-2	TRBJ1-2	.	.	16	CASSQVSDALTYGYTF	TGTGCCAGCAGCCAAGTCAGCGACGCCCTAACCTATGGCTACACCTTC
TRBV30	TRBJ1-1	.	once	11	CAWSVSLLAFF	TGTGCCTGGAGTGTATCTCTTTTGGCTTTCTTT
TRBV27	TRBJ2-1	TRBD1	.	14	CASSPWTGNDEQFF	TGTGCCAGCAGTCCCTGGACAGGGAATGATGAGCAGTTCTTC
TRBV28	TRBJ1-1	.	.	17	CASSLFWRGPGNTEAFF	TGTGCCAGCAGTTTGTTCTGGAGGGGCCCAGGGAACACTGAAGCTTTCTTT
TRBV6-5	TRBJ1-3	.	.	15	CASSERGGDGNTIYF	TGTGCCAGCAGCGAGCGCGGGGGCGATGGAAACACCATATATTTT
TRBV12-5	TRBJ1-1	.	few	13	CASGLTIEKEAFF	TGTGCTAGTGGTTTGACGATAGAGAAGGAAGCTTTCTTT
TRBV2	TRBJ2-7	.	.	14	CASSSSPSPSGQYF	TGTGCCAGCAGTTCTTCCCCGTCCCCGAGTGGGCAGTACTTC
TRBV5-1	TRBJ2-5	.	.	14	CASSSLQVQETQYF	TGCGCCAGCAGCTCGCTGCAGGTTCAAGAGACCCAGTACTTC
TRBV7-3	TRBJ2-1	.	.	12	CASSATGNEQFF	TGTGCCAGCAGCGCGACAGGCAATGAGCAGTTCTTC